This TCR beta chain stems from a study of cytomegalovirus exposure and HLA in healthy donors. The CDR3 spans 13 residues. CDR1 and CDR2 (germline): SGHTA, FQGNSA. With 5 bases removed from V and 2 bases from J, the gap between germline ends came to 9 bases. Primers included in the PCR were 60 Vbeta and 13 Jbeta primers. Sequenced by immunoSEQ multiplex PCR; TCRdb stores in-frame clones only, minus some. The data contain about 160,000 clones, roughly 85% of them seen just once; the ten biggest clones take up about 2%. The study's findings and limits: An analysis done earlier found most TCR beta V segments productive about 87% or about 30% of the time. A few V segments could not be told apart, such as TRBV6-2 and TRBV6-3, and were left out.

In the case of this clone: No antigen is known for it.

The sample was PBMCs. The origin of this receptor is a man between 18 and 29 years old in good health and CMV-seropositive. This sequence joins TRBV7-2 and TRBJ2-5; D remains ambiguous. The CDR3 protein is CASSRDSQETQYF. The CDR3 bases are TGTGCCAGCAGCCGAGACTCACAAGAGACCCAGTACTTC.